A single sample is the source of the 22 T cell receptor beta chains below, sequenced in a study of radiotherapy plus CTLA-4 blockade in lung cancer. Method: immunoSEQ multiplex PCR; TCRdb's copy keeps in-frame clones and lacks some. In the table there are about 110,000 clones, approximately 81% of which are singletons. This sample comprised peripheral blood, obtained from a patient treated with radiotherapy plus ipilimumab. The receptor source for this set is a human donor with non-small cell lung cancer that progressed on radiotherapy plus ipilimumab. Some clones in this sample may be carry-over from other donors' samples.

The V and J genes are TRBV4-1 and TRBJ1-4; 8 nucleotides agree with TRBD1. This CDR3 has 15 residues. The V gene's germline CDR1 is MGHRA and CDR2 YSYEKL. V lost 3 bases, J lost 8 bases, and 8 bases stayed unmatched. CDR3 in DNA: TGCGCCAGCAGCCACCCTGGACAGGGCATAGAAAAACTGTTTTTT. Its protein is CASSHPGQGIEKLFF.

This chain uses TRBV5-1 with TRBJ1-1, with D tentatively TRBD1 (5 bases). The CDR3 is 16 residues long. Germline V lookup: CDR1 SGHRS, CDR2 YFSETQ. V lost 1 base, J lost 3 bases, and 16 bases lay in between. The CDR3 reads CASSLQGSRSDTEAFF. The CDR3 DNA reads as TGCGCCAGCAGCTTGCAGGGTTCAAGGTCTGACACTGAAGCTTTCTTT.

J is TRBJ2-5 and V is TRBV10-3; 12 bases map to TRBD2. Germline V gene lookup returns CDR1 ENHRY and CDR2 SYGVKD. Losses at the gene ends were 3 bases for V and 6 bases for J; bases not matched to a gene: 5. The CDR3 length is 15 residues. The CDR3 DNA reads as TGTGCCATCAGTGATCTAGCGGGGGGGCCGCAGACCCAGTACTTC. Its protein product is CAISDLAGGPQTQYF.

The rearrangement uses TRBV18 and TRBJ2-4; D is unresolved. This CDR3 is 14 amino acids long. The V gene's germline CDR1 is KGHSH and CDR2 LQKENI. V dropped 0 bases and J dropped 2 bases, with 5 bases sitting between them. The DNA of the CDR3 is TGTGCCAGCTCACCACCGAGAACCAAAAACATTCAGTACTTC. Protein sequence: CASSPPRTKNIQYF. The variable domain in full, completed from reference TRBV18 and TRBJ2-4, reads NAGVMQNPRHLVRRRGQEARLRCSPMKGHSHVYWYRQLPEEGLKFMVYLQKENIIDESGMPKERFSAEFPKEGPSILRIQQVVRGDSAAYFCASSPPRTKNIQYFGAGTRLSVL.

V is TRBV15 and J is TRBJ2-7; no reliable D call. V lost 0 bases and J lost 0, with 9 bases in between. Germline loops: CDR1 LNHNV, CDR2 YYDKDF (reference sequence). This CDR3 spans 15 amino acids. CDR3 region: CATSRESQTSYEQYF. As DNA, the CDR3 is TGTGCCACCAGCAGAGAATCGCAGACCTCCTACGAGCAGTACTTC.

This rearrangement joins TRBV6-5 to TRBJ2-3; D may match TRBD1 or TRBD2 (6 bases each). There are 13 residues in the CDR3. Trimming left V 6 bases short and J 1 base short, with 8 bases between. Germline lookup yields CDR1 MNHEY and CDR2 SVGAGI. CDR3 in amino acids: CASREGGTDTQYF. CDR3 DNA sequence: TGTGCCAGCAGGGAGGGGGGCACAGATACGCAGTATTTT.

The rearrangement joins TRBV28 to TRBJ2-5, with 7 bases that match TRBD2. This CDR3 is 14 amino acids long. V gave up 7 bases and J gave up 3 bases; unmatched junction bases: 8. From germline, CDR1 is MDHEN and CDR2 SYDVKM. CDR3 in amino acids: CASKRDFGKETQYF. The CDR3 region has the DNA TGTGCCAGCAAGCGGGACTTCGGCAAAGAGACCCAGTACTTC.

The chain uses TRBV5-8 and TRBJ2-5; 7 nucleotides match TRBD2. CDR1 and CDR2 (germline): SGHTS, YDEGEE. This CDR3 is 16 amino acids long. V trimming: 3 bases; J trimming: 3 bases; junction bases outside the gene matches: 11. The CDR3 bases are TGTGCCAGCAGCTCCCGACCGCCAGGGACTAAAGAGACCCAGTACTTC. Its translation: CASSSRPPGTKETQYF. The variable domain in full, with the rest retrieved from reference TRBV5-8 and TRBJ2-5, is EAGVTQSPTHLIKTRGQQATLRCSPISGHTSVYWYQQALGLGLQFLLWYDEGEERNRGNFPPRFSGRQFPNYSSELNVNALELEDSALYLCASSSRPPGTKETQYFGPGTRLLVL.

The CDR3 reads CTAADRSQETQYF. The CDR3 DNA sequence: TGCACCGCTGCGGACAGGAGCCAAGAGACCCAGTACTTC. The genes are TRBV29-1 and TRBJ2-5; 7 bases agree with TRBD1. This CDR3 has 13 amino acids. Per germline, CDR1 SQVTM and CDR2 ANQGSEA.

The chain has TRBV9 and TRBJ1-3; D unclear. V dropped 0 bases and J dropped 1 base, with 11 bases sitting between them. Germline V gene data show CDR1 as SGDLS and CDR2 as YYNGEE. This CDR3 spans 16 amino acids. DNA of the CDR3: TGTGCCAGCAGCGTAGGGTTGCCTGGATCTGGAAACACCATATATTTT. Translated: CASSVGLPGSGNTIYF.

This clone was found once. The CDR3 protein is CASSQGQGFYEQYF. The DNA for the CDR3 is TGCGCCAGCAGCCAAGGACAGGGGTTCTACGAGCAGTACTTC. The chain employs TRBV4-3 and TRBJ2-7; TRBD1 matches 8 bases. V shed 1 base, J shed 3 bases, and the junction held 2 bases outside the gene matches. CDR1 LGHNA and CDR2 YSLEER come from the germline V gene. The CDR3 has 14 residues.

A few counts support this clone. The J gene is TRBJ2-3, the V gene TRBV16; the D gene is possibly TRBD1 (6 bases). CDR3 length: 14 amino acids. The germline V gene encodes CDR1 KGHSY and CDR2 FQNENV. V was cut by 4 bases and J by 7 bases, with 15 bases left in between. The CDR3 loop reads CASSPNPGQNTQYF. The CDR3 DNA sequence: TGTGCCAGCAGCCCCAATCCCGGACAGAATACGCAGTATTTT.

This clone was seen once. CDR3 region: CASSFPGQGASMNTEAFF. CDR3 nucleotide sequence: TGTGCCAGCAGCTTTCCGGGACAGGGGGCTTCCATGAACACTGAAGCTTTCTTT. The J gene is TRBJ1-1, the V gene TRBV7-2; TRBD1 matches at 12 bases. Per the germline V gene, CDR1 is SGHTA and CDR2 is FQGNSA. J gave up 0 bases and V 3 bases, and 8 bases lay outside the gene matches. The CDR3 has 18 residues. The variable domain in full, completed from reference TRBV7-2 and TRBJ1-1, reads GAGVSQSPSNKVTEKGKDVELRCDPISGHTALYWYRQSLGQGLEFLIYFQGNSAPDKSGLPSDRFSAERTGGSVSTLTIQRTQQEDSAVYLCASSFPGQGASMNTEAFFGQGTRLTVV.

The CDR3 sequence is CASSTRVGDQPQHF. The CDR3 DNA reads TGTGCCAGCAGCACCAGGGTTGGGGATCAGCCCCAGCATTTT. The V call is TRBV7-2, the J call TRBJ1-5; D possibly corresponds to TRBD1 (5 bases). Trimming took 5 bases from V and 5 from J, leaving 13 bases between them. Germline V gives CDR1 SGHTA, CDR2 FQGNSA. There are 14 residues in the CDR3.

The chain recombines TRBV6-4 with TRBJ2-7; D call uncertain. Trimming took 5 bases from V and 1 from J, leaving 12 bases between them. Germline CDR1 MRHNA, CDR2 SNTAGT. The CDR3 extends over 14 amino acids. The CDR3 spells CASSPDRSSYEQYF. In DNA, the CDR3 is TGTGCCAGCAGTCCCGACCGTTCGTCCTACGAGCAGTACTTC.

The V call is TRBV9, the J call TRBJ2-2, with a tentative D call TRBD2 (6 bases). Germline V gene sequence: CDR1 SGDLS, CDR2 YYNGEE. V lost 4 bases, J lost 2 bases, and 15 bases lay in between. The CDR3 covers 16 residues. This chain's CDR3 is CASSPGRGGNTGELFF. CDR3 DNA: TGTGCCAGCAGCCCAGGTCGGGGAGGTAACACCGGGGAGCTGTTTTTT.

The chain is built from TRBV2 and TRBJ2-3; D is possibly TRBD2 (5 bases). The CDR3 is made up of 11 amino acids. The V gene's germline CDR1 is SNHLY and CDR2 FYNNEI. Trimming took 6 bases from V and 6 from J, leaving 7 bases between them. DNA for the CDR3: TGTGCCAGCAGCCGAGGGGATACGCAGTATTTT. As protein: CASSRGDTQYF.

The V call is TRBV6-5, the J call TRBJ1-5; D is unresolved. The germline V and J ends were trimmed by 5 bases and 6 bases, with 14 bases remaining between them. CDR1 and CDR2 from the germline V gene are MNHEY and SVGAGI. The CDR3 consists of 14 residues. CDR3 coding DNA: TGTGCCAGCAGTCAGGACTGGGAAGGTCAGCCCCAGCATTTT. This gives the protein CASSQDWEGQPQHF.

J is TRBJ1-3 and V is TRBV28, with D unclear. V lost 3 bases and J 4 bases, leaving 19 bases between the germline ends. The CDR3 contains 17 residues. The germline CDR1 and CDR2 sequences are MDHEN and SYDVKM. The CDR3 sequence is CASSLSSLFLGGNTIYF. The CDR3 DNA is TGTGCCAGCAGTTTGTCCAGTCTGTTTTTGGGAGGAAACACCATATATTTT.

The chain couples TRBV15 to TRBJ2-2, with 7 bases that match TRBD1. With V trimmed by 0 bases and J by 0 bases, 4 bases remained unmatched. Germline assignment: CDR1 LNHNV and CDR2 YYDKDF (reference sequence). This CDR3 contains 17 residues. This chain's CDR3 is CATSRDLGTANTGELFF. CDR3 coding DNA: TGTGCCACCAGCAGAGATCTAGGGACAGCGAACACCGGGGAGCTGTTTTTT.

CDR3 sequence reads: CASRVHGYTF. The DNA for the CDR3 is TGTGCCAGCAGAGTACATGGCTACACCTTC. The chain joins TRBV6-1 to TRBJ1-2; D is ambiguous. Trimming left V 6 bases short and J 6 bases short, with 5 bases between. Germline assignment: CDR1 MNHNS and CDR2 SASEGT. The CDR3 totals 10 residues.

The V gene is TRBV5-1, the J gene TRBJ2-3; 7 nucleotides align to TRBD1. Losses at the gene ends were 4 bases for V and 6 bases for J; bases not matched to a gene: 8. CDR3 length: 14 amino acids. Germline lookup yields CDR1 SGHRS and CDR2 YFSETQ. The CDR3 coding sequence is TGCGCCAGCAGCCCCACACAGGGGTCGGATACGCAGTATTTT. Translating it yields CASSPTQGSDTQYF.